This T cell receptor beta chain originates from a study of cytomegalovirus exposure and HLA in healthy donors. The method was immunoSEQ multiplex PCR; TCRdb's version includes in-frame clones alone and lacks a portion of them. The sample includes 150,000 to 200,000 clones, less than 85% of them seen just once. Germline CDR1 and CDR2: SGHTA and FQGNSA. V lost 4 bases and J lost 9, with 19 bases in between. This CDR3 spans 15 amino acids. This sequence was found in a man between 18 and 29 years old in good health and CMV-seropositive. Sequencing used PBMCs. The genes are TRBV7-2 and TRBJ2-1; a possible D gene is TRBD2 (6 bases). CDR3 region: CASSWRSGTYGEQFF. In nucleotides, the CDR3 is TGTGCCAGCAGCTGGAGATCCGGGACTTACGGTGAGCAGTTCTTC.